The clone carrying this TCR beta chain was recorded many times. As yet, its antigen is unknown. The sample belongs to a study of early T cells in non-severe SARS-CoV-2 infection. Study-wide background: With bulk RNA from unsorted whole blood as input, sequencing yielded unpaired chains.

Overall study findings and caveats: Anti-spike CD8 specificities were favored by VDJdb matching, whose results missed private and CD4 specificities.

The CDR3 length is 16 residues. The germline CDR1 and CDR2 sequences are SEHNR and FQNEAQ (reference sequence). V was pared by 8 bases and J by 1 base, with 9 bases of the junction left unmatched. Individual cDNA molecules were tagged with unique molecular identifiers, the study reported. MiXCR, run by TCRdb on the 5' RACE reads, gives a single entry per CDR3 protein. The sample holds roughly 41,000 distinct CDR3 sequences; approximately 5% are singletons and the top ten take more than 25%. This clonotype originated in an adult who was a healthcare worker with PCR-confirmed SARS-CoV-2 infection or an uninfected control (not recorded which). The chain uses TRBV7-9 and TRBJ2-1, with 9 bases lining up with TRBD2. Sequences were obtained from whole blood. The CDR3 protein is CASHGGSGRSYNEQFF. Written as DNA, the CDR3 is TGTGCCAGCCACGGCGGGAGCGGGAGGTCCTACAATGAGCAGTTCTTC.